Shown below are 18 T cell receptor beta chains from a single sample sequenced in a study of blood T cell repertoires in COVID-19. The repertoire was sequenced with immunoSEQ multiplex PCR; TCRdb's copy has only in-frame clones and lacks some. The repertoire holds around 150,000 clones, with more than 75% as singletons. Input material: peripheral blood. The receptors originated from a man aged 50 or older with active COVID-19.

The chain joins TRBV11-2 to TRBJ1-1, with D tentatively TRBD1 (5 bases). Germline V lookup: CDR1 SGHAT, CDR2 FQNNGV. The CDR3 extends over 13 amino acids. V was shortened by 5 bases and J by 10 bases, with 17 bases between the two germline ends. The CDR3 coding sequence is TGTGCCAGCAGCCATACGAGCGAAGGGGTAGCTTTCTTT. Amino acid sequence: CASSHTSEGVAFF.

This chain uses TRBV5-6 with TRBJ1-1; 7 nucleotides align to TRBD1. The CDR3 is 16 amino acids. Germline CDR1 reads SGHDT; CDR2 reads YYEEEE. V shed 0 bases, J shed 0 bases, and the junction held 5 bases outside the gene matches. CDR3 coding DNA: TGTGCCAGCAGCTTGGAAACAGGGGCCATGAACACTGAAGCTTTCTTT. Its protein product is CASSLETGAMNTEAFF.

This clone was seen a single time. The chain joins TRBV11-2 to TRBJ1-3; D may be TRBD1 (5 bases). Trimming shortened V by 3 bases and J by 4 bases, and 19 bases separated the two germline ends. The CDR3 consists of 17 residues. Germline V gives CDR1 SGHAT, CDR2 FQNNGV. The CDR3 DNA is TGTGCCAGCAGCTTTGGCAGAGATGGGACTTGGGGAAACACCATATATTTT. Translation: CASSFGRDGTWGNTIYF. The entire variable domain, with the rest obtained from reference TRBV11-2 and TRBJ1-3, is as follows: EAGVAQSPRYKIIEKRQSVAFWCNPISGHATLYWYQQILGQGPKLLIQFQNNGVVDDSQLPKDRFSAERLKGVDSTLKIQPAKLEDSAVYLCASSFGRDGTWGNTIYFGEGSWLTVV.

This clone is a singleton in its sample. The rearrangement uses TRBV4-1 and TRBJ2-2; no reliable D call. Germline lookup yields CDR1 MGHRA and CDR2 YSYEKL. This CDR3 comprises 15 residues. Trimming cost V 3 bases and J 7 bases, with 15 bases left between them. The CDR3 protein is CASSQGSGYDGELFF. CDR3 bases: TGCGCCAGCAGCCAGGGTTCCGGGTATGACGGGGAGCTGTTTTTT.

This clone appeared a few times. CDR3 amino acids: CASSLGGPQEQYF. The CDR3 bases are TGTGCCAGCAGCTTGGGGGGGCCCCAAGAGCAGTACTTC. V gene TRBV5-6 combines with J gene TRBJ2-7; possibly TRBD1 for D (6 bases). This CDR3 region has 13 residues. Trimming took off 0 bases at V and 7 bases at J, with 11 bases between the two ends. From germline, CDR1 is SGHDT and CDR2 YYEEEE.

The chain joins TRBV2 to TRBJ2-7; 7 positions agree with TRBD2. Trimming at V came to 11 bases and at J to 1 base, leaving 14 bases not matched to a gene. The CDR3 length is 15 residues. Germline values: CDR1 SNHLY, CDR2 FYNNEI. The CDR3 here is CAGWGGLVSSYEQYF. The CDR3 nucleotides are TGTGCCGGATGGGGAGGGTTGGTTAGTTCCTACGAGCAGTACTTC.

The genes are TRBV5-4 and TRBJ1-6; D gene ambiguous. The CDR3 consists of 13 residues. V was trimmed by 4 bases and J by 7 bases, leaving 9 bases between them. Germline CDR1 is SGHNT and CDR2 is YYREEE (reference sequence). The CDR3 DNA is TGTGCCAGCAGCATAGCCGGGAATTCACCCCTCCACTTT. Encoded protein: CASSIAGNSPLHF.

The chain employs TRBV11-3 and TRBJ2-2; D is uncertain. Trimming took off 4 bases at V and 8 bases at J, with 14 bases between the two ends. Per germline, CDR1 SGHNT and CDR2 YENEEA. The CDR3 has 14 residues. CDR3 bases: TGTGCCAGCAGCTCAGCGTCATCAACGGGGGAGCTGTTTTTT. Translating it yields CASSSASSTGELFF.

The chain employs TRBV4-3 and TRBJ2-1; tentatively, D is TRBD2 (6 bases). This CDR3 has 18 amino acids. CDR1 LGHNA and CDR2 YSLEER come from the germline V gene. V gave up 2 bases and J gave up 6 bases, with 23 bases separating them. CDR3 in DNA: TGCGCCAGCAGCCAATTCGGTGGTGAGGGACTTAACGTCAATGAGCAGTTCTTC. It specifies CASSQFGGEGLNVNEQFF.

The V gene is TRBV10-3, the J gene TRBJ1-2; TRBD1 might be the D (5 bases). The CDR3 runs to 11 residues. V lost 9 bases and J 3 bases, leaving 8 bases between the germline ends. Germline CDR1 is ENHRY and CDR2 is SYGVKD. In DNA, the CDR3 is TGTGCCATTCAGGGCTACTATGGCTACACCTTC. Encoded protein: CAIQGYYGYTF.

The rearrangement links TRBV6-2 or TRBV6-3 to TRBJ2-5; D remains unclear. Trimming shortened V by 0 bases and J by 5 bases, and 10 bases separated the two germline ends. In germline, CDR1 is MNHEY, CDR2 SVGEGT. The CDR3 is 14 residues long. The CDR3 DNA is TGTGCCAGCAGTTACTCCTGGCAGTGGGAGACCCAGTACTTC. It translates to CASSYSWQWETQYF.

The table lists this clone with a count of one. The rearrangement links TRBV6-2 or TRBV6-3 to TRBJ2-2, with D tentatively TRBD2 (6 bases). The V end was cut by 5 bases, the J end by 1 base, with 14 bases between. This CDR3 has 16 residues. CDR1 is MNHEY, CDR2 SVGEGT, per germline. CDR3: CASSRSRGGNTGELFF. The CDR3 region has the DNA TGTGCCAGCAGTCGAAGCCGGGGAGGGAACACCGGGGAGCTGTTTTTT.

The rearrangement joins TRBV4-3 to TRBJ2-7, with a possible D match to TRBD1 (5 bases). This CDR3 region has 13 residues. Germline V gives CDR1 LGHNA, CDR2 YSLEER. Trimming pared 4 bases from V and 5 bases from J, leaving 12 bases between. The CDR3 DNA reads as TGCGCCAGCAGCCCAAGGATAGGGGACGAGCAGTACTTC. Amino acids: CASSPRIGDEQYF.

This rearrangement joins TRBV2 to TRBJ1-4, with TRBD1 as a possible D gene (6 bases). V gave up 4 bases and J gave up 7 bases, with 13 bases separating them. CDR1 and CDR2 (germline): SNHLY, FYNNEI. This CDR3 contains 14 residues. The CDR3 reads CASSASLQGEKLFF. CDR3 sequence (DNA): TGTGCCAGCAGTGCGTCTTTACAGGGTGAAAAACTGTTTTTT.

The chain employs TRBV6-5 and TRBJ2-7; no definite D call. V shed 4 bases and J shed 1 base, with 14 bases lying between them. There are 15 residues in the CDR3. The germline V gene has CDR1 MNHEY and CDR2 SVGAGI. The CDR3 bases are TGTGCCAGCAGTTCCACACAGCTGCTATCCTACGAGCAGTACTTC. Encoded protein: CASSSTQLLSYEQYF.

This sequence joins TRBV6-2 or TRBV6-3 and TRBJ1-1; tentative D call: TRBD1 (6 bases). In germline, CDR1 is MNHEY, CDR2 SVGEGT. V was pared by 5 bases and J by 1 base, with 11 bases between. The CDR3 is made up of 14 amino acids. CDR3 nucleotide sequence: TGTGCCAGCAGTCCGGGCAGGGGGAACACTGAAGCTTTCTTT. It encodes CASSPGRGNTEAFF.

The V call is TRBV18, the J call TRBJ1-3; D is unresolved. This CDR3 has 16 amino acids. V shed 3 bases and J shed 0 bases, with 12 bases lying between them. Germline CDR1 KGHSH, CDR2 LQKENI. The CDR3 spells CASSPYKIRSGNTIYF. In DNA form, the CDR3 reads TGTGCCAGCTCACCTTACAAAATCCGCTCTGGAAACACCATATATTTT.

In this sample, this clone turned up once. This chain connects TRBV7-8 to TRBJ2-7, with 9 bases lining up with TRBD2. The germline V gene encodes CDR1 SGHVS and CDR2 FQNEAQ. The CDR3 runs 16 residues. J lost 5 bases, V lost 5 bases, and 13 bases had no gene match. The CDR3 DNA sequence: TGTGCCAGCAGCCCAGTAACAGCGGGGGGCCGCGACGAGCAGTACTTC. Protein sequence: CASSPVTAGGRDEQYF.